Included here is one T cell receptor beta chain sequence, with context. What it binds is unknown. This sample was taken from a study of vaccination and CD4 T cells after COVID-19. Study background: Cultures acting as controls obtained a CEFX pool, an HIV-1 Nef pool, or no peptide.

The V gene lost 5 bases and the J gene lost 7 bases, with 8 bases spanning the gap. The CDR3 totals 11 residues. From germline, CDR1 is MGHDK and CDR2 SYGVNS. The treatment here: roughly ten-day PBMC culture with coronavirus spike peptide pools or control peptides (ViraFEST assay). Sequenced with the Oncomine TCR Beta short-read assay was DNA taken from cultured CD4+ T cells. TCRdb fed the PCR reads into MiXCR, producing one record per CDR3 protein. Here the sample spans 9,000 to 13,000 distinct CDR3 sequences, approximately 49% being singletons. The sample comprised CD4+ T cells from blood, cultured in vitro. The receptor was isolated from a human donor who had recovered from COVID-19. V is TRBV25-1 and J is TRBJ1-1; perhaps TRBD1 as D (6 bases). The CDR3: CASSQGFEAFF. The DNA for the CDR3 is TGTGCCAGCAGTCAGGGGTTTGAAGCTTTCTTT.